The present TCR beta chain was sequenced within a study of T cell responses to AZD1222 COVID-19 vaccine. In its sample, this clone was seen a few times. Its antigen is unknown. Broader study findings: The study identified only six AZD1222 recipients as seropositive at baseline. Nearly half of the spike-specific TCRs reportedly recognize variant regions that carry no mutations.

The CDR3 consists of 12 residues. Trimming left V 3 bases short and J 7 bases short, with 9 bases between. Germline V gene data show CDR1 as SGHTA and CDR2 as FQGNSA. Measured with immunoSEQ multiplex PCR; TCRdb has only the in-frame clones, and not every one. The sample has roughly 130,000 clones; around 90% are singletons. The TCR originated in an adult in good health. The chain links TRBV7-2 to TRBJ1-2, with D unclear. The input for sequencing was peripheral blood, taken on day 0 of MenACWY control vaccination. CDR3 region: CASSFRATGYTF. CDR3 DNA: TGTGCCAGCAGCTTTCGGGCCACTGGCTACACCTTC.